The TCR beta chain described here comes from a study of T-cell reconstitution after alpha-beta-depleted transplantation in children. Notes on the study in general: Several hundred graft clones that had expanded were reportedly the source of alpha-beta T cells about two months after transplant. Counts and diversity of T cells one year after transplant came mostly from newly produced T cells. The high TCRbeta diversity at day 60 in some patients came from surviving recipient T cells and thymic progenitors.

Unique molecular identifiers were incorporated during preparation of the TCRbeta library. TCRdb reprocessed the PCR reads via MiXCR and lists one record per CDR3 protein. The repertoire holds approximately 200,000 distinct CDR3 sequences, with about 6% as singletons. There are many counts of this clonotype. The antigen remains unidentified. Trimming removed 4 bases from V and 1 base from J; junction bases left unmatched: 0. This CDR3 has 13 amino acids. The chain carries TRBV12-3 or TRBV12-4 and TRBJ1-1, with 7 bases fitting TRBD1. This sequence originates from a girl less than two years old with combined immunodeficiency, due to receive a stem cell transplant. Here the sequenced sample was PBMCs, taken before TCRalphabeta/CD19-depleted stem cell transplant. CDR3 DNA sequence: TGTGCCAGCAGTTACAGGGGGAACACTGAAGCTTTCTTT. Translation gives CASSYRGNTEAFF.